This T cell receptor beta chain was sequenced in a study of prognosis after radiotherapy for stage I lung cancer. Across the study: Receipt of concurrent therapy with stereotactic body radiotherapy occurred in no patient.

V lost 5 bases, J lost 1 base, and 17 bases lay in between. CDR1 is SEHNR, CDR2 FQNEAQ, per germline (reference sequence). The CDR3 totals 16 residues. Peripheral blood, around 6.4 milliliters per draw, was collected at each of two time points. Amplification of the TCR beta CDR3 (from genomic DNA) was done by two-round multiplex PCR. TRBV and TRBJ genes each had their own specific primers in first-round PCR. Via MiXCR, TCRdb re-called the multiplex PCR reads, giving one row per CDR3 protein. The sample contains 11,000 to 15,000 distinct CDR3 sequences, around 54% of which appear only once. Sequences were derived from PBMCs, sampled before or after stereotactic body radiation therapy (not recorded which). The sequence derives from a donor over 45 with non-small cell lung cancer. The V gene is TRBV7-9, the J gene TRBJ1-1; D is ambiguous. The CDR3 bases are TGTGCCAGCAGCCCGAACTCCGGTACATCGAACACTGAAGCTTTCTTT. It translates to CASSPNSGTSNTEAFF.